The 17 T cell receptor beta chains in this list originate from one sample, sequenced in a study of OX40 agonist ivuxolimab in advanced cancers. Libraries were prepared by immunoSEQ multiplex PCR; TCRdb keeps only in-frame clonotypes and omits some of them. The sample comprises about 37,000 clones, about 90% of which are singletons, and 33% rests with the top ten. The source material was CD4+ or CD8+ T cells sorted from blood, sampled in a trial of the OX40 agonist ivuxolimab. The source of these receptors is an adult with an advanced solid tumor such as melanoma, head and neck, liver or kidney cancer.

The gene calls are TRBV20-1 and TRBJ1-1; a possible D gene is TRBD1 (5 bases). The CDR3 consists of 11 residues. CDR1 and CDR2 (germline): DFQATT, SNEGSKA (reference sequence). Trimming left V 1 base short and J 6 bases short, with 6 bases between. The CDR3 region has the DNA TGCAGTGCTAGAGGGGACCCTGAAGCTTTCTTT. Encoded protein: CSARGDPEAFF.

For this clone: The junction departs from the called germline gene at one end, perhaps through a read error. Distinct nucleotide sequences in the sample also encode this CDR3. The chain employs TRBV19 and TRBJ1-2, with D hard to call. CDR1 is LNHDA and CDR2 is SQIVND in the germline V gene (reference sequence). The CDR3 runs to 13 residues. The CDR3 DNA sequence: TGCGCCAGTAGTATAGAAGGTATCGATGGCTACACCTTC. Translated: CASSIEGIDGYTF.

The chain employs TRBV6-5 and TRBJ1-4; 8 nucleotides agree with TRBD1. V gave up 7 bases and J gave up 6 bases; unmatched junction bases: 7. Looked up from germline, CDR1 is MNHEY and CDR2 is SVGAGI. The CDR3 is made up of 14 amino acids. CDR3 sequence: CASIPGTGHEKLFF. Written as DNA, the CDR3 is TGTGCCAGCATTCCCGGGACAGGTCATGAAAAACTGTTTTTT.

The DNA of the CDR3 is TGTGCCAGCAGGTACAGGGTTCCCTCCTCCTACGAGCAGTACTTC. It specifies CASRYRVPSSYEQYF. This chain uses TRBV28 with TRBJ2-7; a weak D match, TRBD1 (6 bases). Germline CDR1 is MDHEN and CDR2 is SYDVKM. V was shortened by 6 bases and J by 0 bases, with 15 bases between the two germline ends. The CDR3 length is 15 residues.

Regarding this clone: Since no conserved phenylalanine or tryptophan closes the CDR3, a read error is the likely cause. No DNA is shown, since the ends of the CDR3 on it are uncertain; the CDR3 is the one TCRdb lists. This sequence joins TRBV10-1 and TRBJ2-4; the table's D call, TRBD1, has no DNA check behind it. Germline CDR1 reads WNHNN; CDR2 reads SYGVQD (reference sequence). The CDR3 is 12 amino acids in total, end residues counted. The CDR3 spells CASSRQTPVQGG.

CDR3 protein: CASSLLRTASNQPQHF. CDR3 in DNA: TGTGCCAGCAGCTTATTAAGGACAGCCAGCAATCAGCCCCAGCATTTT. The genes are TRBV7-8 and TRBJ1-5; tentatively, D is TRBD1 (6 bases). V dropped 2 bases and J dropped 1 base, with 12 bases sitting between them. The CDR3 length is 16 residues. CDR1 is SGHVS and CDR2 is FQNEAQ in the germline V gene.

The V call is TRBV19, the J call TRBJ2-1, with 8 bases matching TRBD2. The V and J ends lost 9 bases and 3 bases, in that order; junction bases with no gene match: 7. CDR1 and CDR2 from the germline V gene are LNHDA and SQIVND (reference sequence). This CDR3 is built from 14 residues. CDR3 in DNA: TGTGCCAGCGTTAGCGGGGACCACTACAATGAGCAGTTCTTC. Protein product: CASVSGDHYNEQFF.

The chain joins TRBV28 to TRBJ2-2, with a possible D match to TRBD2 (5 bases). V gave up 4 bases and J gave up 4 bases, with 25 bases separating them. Per the germline V gene, CDR1 is MDHEN and CDR2 is SYDVKM. The CDR3 consists of 19 residues. Here the CDR3 DNA reads TGTGCCAGCAGTTCAAACAGAGCCCTGGACTTTAAGAGCACCGGGGAGCTGTTTTTT. This codes for CASSSNRALDFKSTGELFF.

The V gene is TRBV7-9, the J gene TRBJ2-1; TRBD2 aligns across 11 bases. V shed 3 bases and J 5 bases; nucleotides not matched to a gene: 3. Germline CDR1 and CDR2: SEHNR and FQNEAQ (reference sequence). The CDR3 runs to 15 residues. CDR3 nucleotides: TGTGCCAGCAGCTTGACTAGCGGGACGGACAATGAGCAGTTCTTC. Amino acids: CASSLTSGTDNEQFF.

V gene TRBV7-9 combines with J gene TRBJ2-1, with 9 bases matching TRBD2. V gave up 5 bases and J gave up 5 bases; unmatched junction bases: 7. CDR1 is SEHNR, CDR2 FQNEAQ, per germline (reference sequence). CDR3 length: 15 residues. The CDR3 DNA follows: TGTGCCAGCAGCCCCTCGGGACTAGCAGACAATGAGCAGTTCTTC. Protein sequence: CASSPSGLADNEQFF.

This clone was recorded only once. This chain links TRBV7-9 with TRBJ1-1; TRBD1 aligns across 10 bases. The CDR3 contains 17 residues. After removal of 2 bases from V and 2 bases from J, the junction contained 8 bases not matched to a gene. Looked up from germline, CDR1 is SEHNR and CDR2 is FQNEAQ (reference sequence). For the CDR3, the DNA is TGTGCCAGCAGCTTATCACGGGGACAGGGGCCTAACACTGAAGCTTTCTTT. It encodes CASSLSRGQGPNTEAFF. Full variable domain (outside the CDR3, taken from reference TRBV7-9 and TRBJ1-1): DTGVSQNPRHKITKRGQNVTFRCDPISEHNRLYWYRQTLGQGPEFLTYFQNEAQLEKSRLLSDRFSAERPKGSFSTLEIQRTEQGDSAMYLCASSLSRGQGPNTEAFFGQGTRLTVV.

The CDR3 protein is CAISELADSYEQYF. As DNA, the CDR3 is TGTGCCATCAGTGAACTAGCGGACTCCTACGAGCAGTACTTC. The V and J genes are TRBV10-3 and TRBJ2-7, with 8 positions matching TRBD2. The germline V gene encodes CDR1 ENHRY and CDR2 SYGVKD. With V trimmed by 3 bases and J by 0 bases, 1 base remained unmatched. This CDR3 has 14 amino acids.

The gene calls are TRBV13 and TRBJ2-7, with D perhaps TRBD1 (6 bases). Germline CDR1 is PRHDT and CDR2 is FYEKMQ (reference sequence). The length of the CDR3 is 13 residues. The V and J ends lost 5 bases and 11 bases respectively, with 19 bases between them. The DNA for the CDR3 is TGTGCCAGCAGCCTCGAAGACCGGGACAAGAAGTACTTC. Translated, it gives CASSLEDRDKKYF.

J is TRBJ1-3 and V is TRBV5-8, with TRBD1 identical over 8 bases. The CDR3 is 14 residues long. Germline V CDR1 and CDR2: SGHTS, YDEGEE. With V trimmed by 4 bases and J by 4 bases, 4 bases remained unmatched. The CDR3 region has the DNA TGTGCCAGCAGCCGCCGGGACAGGGGAAACACCATATATTTT. Protein: CASSRRDRGNTIYF.

The chain combines TRBV7-2 with TRBJ2-5; D possibly uses TRBD1 or TRBD2 (5 bases each). Per the germline V gene, CDR1 is SGHTA and CDR2 is FQGNSA. V was cut by 4 bases and J by 5 bases, with 17 bases left in between. This CDR3 spans 15 amino acids. CDR3 in DNA: TGTGCCAGCAGCTATCCCCAGGGTCCGGGGGAGACCCAGTACTTC. This sequence encodes CASSYPQGPGETQYF.

The chain is built from TRBV5-6 and TRBJ2-5; a possible D gene is TRBD2 (6 bases). Deletions cut 7 bases from V and 8 bases from J, with 18 bases between. CDR1 SGHDT and CDR2 YYEEEE come from the germline V gene. The CDR3 length is 13 residues. CDR3 nucleotide sequence: TGTGCCAGCTGGGGGGAGTCCAGGAGCACCCAGTACTTC. It encodes CASWGESRSTQYF. Full variable domain (remainder filled in from reference TRBV5-6 and TRBJ2-5): DAGVTQSPTHLIKTRGQQVTLRCSPKSGHDTVSWYQQALGQGPQFIFQYYEEEERQRGNFPDRFSGHQFPNYSSELNVNALLLGDSALYLCASWGESRSTQYFGPGTRLLVL.

V usage is TRBV11-2 and J usage is TRBJ2-7; D is undetermined. Between the trimmed V and J ends, which lost 7 bases and 2 bases, there was a span of 9 bases. This CDR3 region has 12 residues. Germline loops: CDR1 SGHAT, CDR2 FQNNGV. CDR3 sequence: CASTSAPYEQYF. Written as DNA, the CDR3 is TGTGCCAGCACTTCTGCCCCCTACGAGCAGTACTTC.